The TCR beta chain under discussion was sequenced for a study of human T cells and chemical hapten exposure. This clonotype was seen ten or more times. Its antigen is as yet unknown. Overall study findings and caveats: Sensitizing with DPC caused no change in TCRs above 1 in 1000 frequency. Patch test score was positively correlated with the counts of TCRs that had expanded at PT1.

TCRdb redid the calling of the RACE reads with MiXCR, one entry per CDR3 protein. The profile covers 50,000 or so distinct CDR3 sequences, with more than 9.5% appearing a single time and about 1.7% taken by the ten largest. Stated time point: patch test 1, 2 weeks after DPC sensitization. The treatment: therapeutic diphenylcyclopropenone sensitization with weekly scalp DPC. It was unfractionated whole blood from which total RNA was extracted. The germline V gene encodes CDR1 DFQATT and CDR2 SNEGSKA (reference sequence). This CDR3 comprises 15 residues. After removal of 6 bases from V and 1 base from J, the junction contained 3 bases not matched to a gene.

The chain links TRBV20-1 to TRBJ2-1; 13 nucleotides match TRBD2. This TCR derives from a woman aged 40 to 50 with alopecia areata. Some clones in this sample may be carry-over from other donors' samples. Sample: whole blood, taken in connection with sensitization to the hapten diphenylcyclopropenone (DPC). CDR3 in DNA: TGCAGTGCCCAACTAGCGGGAGGGTCCTACAATGAGCAGTTCTTC. This encodes CSAQLAGGSYNEQFF.